This TCR beta chain was sequenced during a study of identical twins. TCRdb reanalysed the 5' RACE reads using MiXCR and keeps one entry per CDR3 protein. The sample yields approximately 210,000 distinct CDR3 sequences, 9.4% seen once. With respect to this clonotype: Its antigen is undetermined.

Study-wide points: Cord blood beta clonotypes that were abundant carried fewer insertions, and memory repertoires showed no such trend. The study found excess low generation probability among twin-shared out-of-frame alpha sequences.

The donor group consisted entirely of healthy Caucasians. Sequencing was performed on memory (CD45RO+) T cells sorted from blood. The TCR originated in a young woman in good health.

The CDR3 nucleotides are TGCAGTGCTAGAAGAGACCCAGGAAGTGGTCAGCCCCAGCATTTT. As protein: CSARRDPGSGQPQHF. This chain links TRBV20-1 with TRBJ1-5; no firm D call. There are 15 residues in the CDR3. Germline-derived CDR1 and CDR2 are DFQATT and SNEGSKA (reference sequence). V lost 2 bases and J lost 6, with 17 bases in between.